This T cell receptor (beta chain) came from a study of blood T cell repertoires in COVID-19. Across the study: The study drew acute and convalescent COVID-19 samples from the United States, Italy and Spain.

The CDR3 extends over 13 amino acids. V dropped 0 bases and J dropped 8 bases, with 10 bases sitting between them. Germline CDR1 and CDR2: SGHAT and FQNNGV. Sequenced by immunoSEQ multiplex PCR; TCRdb stores in-frame clones only, minus some. The sample includes about 92,000 clones, roughly 76% of them seen just once. The V call is TRBV11-2, the J call TRBJ1-2; possible D gene TRBD1, 5 bases. This clonotype originated in a woman older than 75 with active or convalescent COVID-19. Sequenced material: peripheral blood. The CDR3 here is CASSLEQGSGYTF. The DNA for the CDR3 is TGTGCCAGCAGCTTAGAGCAGGGAAGCGGCTACACCTTC. The entire variable domain, with the rest obtained from reference TRBV11-2 and TRBJ1-2, is as follows: EAGVAQSPRYKIIEKRQSVAFWCNPISGHATLYWYQQILGQGPKLLIQFQNNGVVDDSQLPKDRFSAERLKGVDSTLKIQPAKLEDSAVYLCASSLEQGSGYTFGSGTRLTVV.